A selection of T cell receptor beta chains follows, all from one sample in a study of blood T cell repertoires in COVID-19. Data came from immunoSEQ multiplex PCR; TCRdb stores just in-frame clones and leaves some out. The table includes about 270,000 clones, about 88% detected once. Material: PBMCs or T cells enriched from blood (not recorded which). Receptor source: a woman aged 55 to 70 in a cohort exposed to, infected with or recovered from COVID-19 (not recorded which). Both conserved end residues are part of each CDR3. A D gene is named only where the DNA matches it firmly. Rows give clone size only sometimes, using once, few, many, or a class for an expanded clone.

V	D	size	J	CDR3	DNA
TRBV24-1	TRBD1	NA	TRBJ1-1	CATSGPGTGNTEAFF	TGTGCCACCAGTGGACCAGGGACAGGGAACACTGAAGCTTTCTTT
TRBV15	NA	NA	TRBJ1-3	CATSSSGNTIYF	TGTGCCACCAGCAGTAGTGGAAACACCATATATTTT
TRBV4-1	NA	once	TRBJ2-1	CASSQETSPGDNEQFF	TGCGCCAGCAGCCAAGAAACATCGCCAGGGGACAATGAGCAGTTCTTC
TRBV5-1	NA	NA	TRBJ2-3	CASSLVSDTQYF	TGCGCCAGCAGCTTGGTCTCGGATACGCAGTATTTT
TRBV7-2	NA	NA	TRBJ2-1	CASSFGAPSYNEQFF	TGTGCCAGCAGCTTTGGGGCTCCCTCCTACAATGAGCAGTTCTTC
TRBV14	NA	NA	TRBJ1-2	CASSPLAGSNYGYTF	TGTGCCAGCAGCCCGCTGGCGGGGAGCAACTATGGCTACACCTTC
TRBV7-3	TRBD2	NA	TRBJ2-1	CASSLRVAGSNEQFF	TGTGCCAGCAGCTTAAGGGTAGCGGGAAGCAATGAGCAGTTCTTC
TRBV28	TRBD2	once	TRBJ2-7	CASSPSGRLGNEQYF	TGTGCCAGCAGTCCTAGCGGGAGACTGGGAAACGAGCAGTACTTC
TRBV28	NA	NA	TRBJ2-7	CASSGASAGYTYEQYF	TGTGCCAGCAGTGGGGCTAGCGCGGGATATACCTACGAGCAGTACTTC
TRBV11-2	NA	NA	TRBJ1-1	CASSSLRGGVNTEAFF	TGTGCCAGCAGCTCCCTACGAGGGGGGGTGAACACTGAAGCTTTCTTT
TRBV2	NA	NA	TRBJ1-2	CASRSRWGTYGYTF	TGTGCCAGCAGGTCCCGGTGGGGCACCTATGGCTACACCTTC
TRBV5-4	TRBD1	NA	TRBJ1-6	CASSEGGDRGSPLHF	TGTGCCAGCAGCGAGGGGGGGGACAGGGGATCACCCCTCCACTTT
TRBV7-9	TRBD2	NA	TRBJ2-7	CASSLAAGVAYEQYF	TGTGCCAGCAGCTTAGCCGCGGGAGTGGCCTACGAGCAGTACTTC
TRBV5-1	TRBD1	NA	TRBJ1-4	CASSGSGQGTEKLFF	TGCGCCAGCAGCGGATCGGGACAGGGGACCGAAAAACTGTTTTTT
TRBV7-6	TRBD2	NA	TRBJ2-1	CASSFVAGGGYEQFF	TGTGCCAGCAGCTTCGTAGCGGGAGGGGGCTATGAGCAGTTCTTC
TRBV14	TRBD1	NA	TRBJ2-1	CASSHPGQISYNEQFF	TGTGCCAGCAGCCACCCGGGACAGATTTCCTACAATGAGCAGTTCTTC
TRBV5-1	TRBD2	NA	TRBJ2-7	CASSGLAAYEQYF	TGCGCCAGCAGCGGACTAGCGGCCTACGAGCAGTACTTC
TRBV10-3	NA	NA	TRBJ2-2	CAISESGGGELFF	TGTGCCATCAGTGAGTCCGGGGGCGGGGAGCTGTTTTTT
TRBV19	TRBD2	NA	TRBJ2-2	CASRSGRDTGELFF	TGTGCCAGTAGGTCCGGGAGGGACACCGGGGAGCTGTTTTTT
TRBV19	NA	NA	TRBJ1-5	CASSILGDSNQPQHF	TGTGCCAGTAGTATCCTTGGAGACAGCAATCAGCCCCAGCATTTT
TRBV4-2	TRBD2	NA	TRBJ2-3	CASSQVGGRAALTDTQYF	TGTGCCAGCAGCCAAGTAGGCGGGAGGGCCGCTTTAACAGATACGCAGTATTTT
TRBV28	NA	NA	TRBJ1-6	CASQTPGYNSPLHF	TGTGCCAGCCAAACTCCAGGGTATAATTCACCCCTCCACTTT
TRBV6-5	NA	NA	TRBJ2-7	CASSYSAGEGVYEQYF	TGTGCCAGCAGTTACTCGGCAGGGGAGGGGGTCTACGAGCAGTACTTC
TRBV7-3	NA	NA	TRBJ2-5	CASSRKSGSGETQYF	TGTGCCAGCAGCCGAAAAAGTGGGAGTGGGGAGACCCAGTACTTC
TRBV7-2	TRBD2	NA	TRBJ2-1	CASSGLTSGRSYNEQFF	TGTGCCAGCAGCGGTCTGACTAGCGGGCGCTCCTACAATGAGCAGTTCTTC
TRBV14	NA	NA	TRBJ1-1	CASSQGLYGRIYTEAFF	TGTGCCAGCAGCCAAGGGTTATATGGCAGAATATACACTGAAGCTTTCTTT
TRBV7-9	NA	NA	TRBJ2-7	CASSSSDSHEQYF	TGTGCCAGCAGCTCATCGGACAGCCACGAGCAGTACTTC
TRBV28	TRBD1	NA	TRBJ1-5	CASSSWTGLSYQPQHF	TGTGCCAGCAGTTCCTGGACAGGATTATCGTATCAGCCCCAGCATTTT
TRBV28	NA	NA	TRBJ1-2	CASSRAGATPGYTF	TGTGCCAGCAGTCGGGCAGGGGCCACTCCCGGCTACACCTTC
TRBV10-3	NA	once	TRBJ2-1	CAISELNEQFF	TGTGCCATCAGTGAGCTCAATGAGCAGTTCTTC
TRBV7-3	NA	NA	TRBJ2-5	CASSFQGGSETQYF	TGTGCCAGCAGCTTCCAAGGCGGCTCCGAGACCCAGTACTTC
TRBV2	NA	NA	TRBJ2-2	CASSASTQGTGELFF	TGTGCCAGCAGCGCATCGACACAGGGCACCGGGGAGCTGTTTTTT
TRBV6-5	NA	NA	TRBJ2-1	CASSYSAYNEQFF	TGTGCCAGCAGTTACTCCGCCTACAATGAGCAGTTCTTC
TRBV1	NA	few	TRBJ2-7	CTSSPRGWALYEQYF	TGCACCAGCAGCCCCCGGGGATGGGCCCTCTACGAGCAGTACTTC
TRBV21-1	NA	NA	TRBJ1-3	CASSKVGIELRRTDLSGNTIYF	TGTGCCAGCAGCAAAGTTGGAATAGAGTTGAGACGGACAGACCTCTCTGGAAACACCATATATTTT
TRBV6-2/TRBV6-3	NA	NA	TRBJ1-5	CASSYEARQPQHF	TGTGCCAGCAGTTACGAGGCCAGACAGCCCCAGCATTTT
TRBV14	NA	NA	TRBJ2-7	CASSQDLARGYEQYF	TGTGCCAGCAGCCAAGATCTAGCGAGAGGATACGAGCAGTACTTC
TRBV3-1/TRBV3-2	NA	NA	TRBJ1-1	CASSQDARQRTTEAFF	TGTGCCAGCAGCCAAGATGCCCGACAGAGAACGACTGAAGCTTTCTTT
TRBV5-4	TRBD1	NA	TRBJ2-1	CASNSGTGSYNEQFF	TGTGCCAGCAATTCCGGGACAGGCTCCTACAATGAGCAGTTCTTC
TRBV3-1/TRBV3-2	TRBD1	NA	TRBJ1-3	CASSQAGTAGNTIYF	TGTGCCAGCAGCCAAGCTGGGACAGCTGGAAACACCATATATTTT
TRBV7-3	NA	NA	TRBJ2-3	CASSLTRQFTDTQYF	TGTGCCAGCAGCTTAACGCGACAGTTCACAGATACGCAGTATTTT
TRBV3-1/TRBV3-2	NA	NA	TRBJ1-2	CASSQGWAGGYTF	TGTGCCAGCAGCCAAGGGTGGGCTGGGGGCTACACCTTC
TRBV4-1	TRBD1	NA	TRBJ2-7	CASSPRQGSLYEQYF	TGCGCCAGCAGCCCTAGACAGGGGAGCCTTTACGAGCAGTACTTC
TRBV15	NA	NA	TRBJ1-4	CATSRGGSTYEKLFF	TGTGCCACCAGCAGAGGGGGCAGTACCTATGAAAAACTGTTTTTT
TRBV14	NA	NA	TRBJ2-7	CASSQTLFREQYF	TGTGCCAGCAGCCAAACCCTCTTTCGGGAGCAGTACTTC
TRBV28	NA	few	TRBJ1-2	CASRTQDHYGYTF	TGTGCCAGCAGGACACAGGATCACTATGGCTACACCTTC
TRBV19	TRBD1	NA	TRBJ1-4	CASSMDRGNEKLFF	TGTGCCAGTAGTATGGACAGGGGGAATGAAAAACTGTTTTTT
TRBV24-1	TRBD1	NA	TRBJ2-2	CATSVPGQGETGELFF	TGTGCCACCAGTGTCCCGGGACAGGGTGAGACCGGGGAGCTGTTTTTT
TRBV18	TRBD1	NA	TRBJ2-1	CASSPGQGAGYNEQFF	TGTGCCAGCTCACCTGGACAGGGGGCAGGCTACAATGAGCAGTTCTTC